This entry features one TCR beta chain sequence. Source study methods: Quantification of nucleated cells was approximated via reference gene primer amplification. Repertoires were generated with immunoSEQ multiplex PCR, while TCRdb's copy carries only in-frame clones and drops some. For V, J and clone size, that table is used; D and trimming come from the DNA. The repertoire holds 100,000 to 120,000 clones, more than 75% seen once, with roughly 8.1% in the top ten. The entry originates in a study of blood T cell repertoires in COVID-19. Study details: Samples came from the United States, Italy and Spain, spanning acute and convalescent COVID-19. T cells, B-cell-depleted T cells, or PBMCs supplied cDNA or gDNA.

The CDR3 extends over 14 amino acids. In germline, CDR1 is SGDLS, CDR2 YYNGEE. V gave up 3 bases and J gave up 5 bases, with 12 bases separating them. The rearrangement uses TRBV9 and TRBJ1-5; weak D call: TRBD1 (5 bases). The clonotype comes from a woman between 40 and 50 years old with acute or convalescent COVID-19. The material sequenced was peripheral blood. The DNA for the CDR3 is TGTGCCAGCAGCGAGGGGACTGCCTATCAGCCCCAGCATTTT. Its protein is CASSEGTAYQPQHF.